The subject of this entry is one TCR beta chain. This receptor's antigen is unknown. No base-level quality is on record; no much larger clone is a single base apart. To prepare the library, the immunoSEQ multiplex PCR assay was applied. TCRdb limited this immuneACCESS table to in-frame rearrangements with V and J called. A share of clones is missing; checked studies link under half to unresolved V genes, and the rest is unexplained. The table for this sample lists 75,000 to 90,000 clones; around nine tenths of them were counted only once. Around 21% of the sample is held by the ten biggest clonotypes. The data are from a study of control samples from healthy donors and cancer patients (dated by TCRdb to the early 2020s). The CDR3 goes from the cysteine to the phenylalanine over 16 residues. CDR3 DNA only is kept here, 48 bases in frame from base 1. V is cut back by 0 bases and J by 8 bases, with 8 bases in the junction unmatched. The germline V gene yields SGHRS for CDR1 and YFSETQ for CDR2.

The receptor was isolated from a man aged 25 to 40 in good health. The sample was blood. This sequence uses TRBV5-1 and TRBJ1-2; TRBD1 matches 12 bases in the middle. The bases are TGCGCCAGCAGCTTGGAACCGGGACAGGGGGCCTGGGGCTACACCTTC. Its translation is CASSLEPGQGAWGYTF.